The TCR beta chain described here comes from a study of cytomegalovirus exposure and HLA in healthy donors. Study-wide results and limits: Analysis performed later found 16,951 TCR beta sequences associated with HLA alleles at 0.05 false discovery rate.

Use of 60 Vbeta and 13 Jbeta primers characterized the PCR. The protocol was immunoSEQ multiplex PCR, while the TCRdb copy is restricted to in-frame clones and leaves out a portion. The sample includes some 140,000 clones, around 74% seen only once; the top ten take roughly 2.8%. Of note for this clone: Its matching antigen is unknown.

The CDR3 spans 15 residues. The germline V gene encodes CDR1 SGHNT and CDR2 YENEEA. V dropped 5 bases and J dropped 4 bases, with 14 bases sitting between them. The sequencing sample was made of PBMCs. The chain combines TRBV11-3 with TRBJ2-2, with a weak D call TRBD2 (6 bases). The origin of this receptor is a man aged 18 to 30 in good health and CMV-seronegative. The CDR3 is CASSGGTEGTGELFF. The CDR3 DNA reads TGTGCCAGCAGCGGGGGGACTGAAGGCACCGGGGAGCTGTTTTTT.